The 25 T cell receptor beta chains reported below all come from one sample, sequenced in a study of T cell responses to AZD1222 COVID-19 vaccine. Profiled with immunoSEQ multiplex PCR; TCRdb holds only in-frame clones, not every one. Seen here are 120,000 or so clones, more than 85% observed once, and the top ten hold approximately 10%. The sequenced sample was peripheral blood, obtained on day 0 of MenACWY control vaccination. The source is an adult in good health.

This chain links TRBV5-1 with TRBJ2-3; TRBD2 aligns across 10 bases. Germline V lookup: CDR1 SGHRS, CDR2 YFSETQ. The CDR3 totals 16 residues. V trimming: 0 bases; J trimming: 1 base; junction bases outside the gene matches: 2. CDR3: CASSLALAGRTDTQYF. The CDR3 DNA reads as TGCGCCAGCAGCTTGGCACTAGCGGGACGCACAGATACGCAGTATTTT.

CDR3 region: CASSLEVGRGSSYNEQFF. The CDR3 DNA reads as TGTGCCAGCAGCTTAGAGGTGGGACGCGGAAGCTCCTACAATGAGCAGTTCTTC. The chain carries TRBV13 and TRBJ2-1; D may match TRBD1 or TRBD2 (5 bases each). From germline, CDR1 is PRHDT and CDR2 FYEKMQ (reference sequence). With 1 base removed from V and 0 bases from J, the gap between germline ends came to 16 bases. The CDR3 runs to 18 residues.

The rearrangement joins TRBV27 to TRBJ2-7; TRBD1 matches 9 bases. V was clipped by 2 bases and J by 4 bases; unmatched bases: 3. The CDR3 has 14 residues. Germline CDR1 and CDR2: MNHEY and SMNVEV (reference sequence). The CDR3 spells CASSLVDRGYEQYF. The CDR3 nucleotides are TGTGCCAGCAGTTTAGTGGACAGGGGTTACGAGCAGTACTTC.

The chain links TRBV6-5 to TRBJ2-5; TRBD1 matches at 11 bases. Germline V lookup: CDR1 MNHEY, CDR2 SVGAGI. The junction had 8 bases not matched to a gene; V was cut back by 6 bases and J by 5 bases. The CDR3 covers 15 residues. CDR3 bases: TGTGCCAGCAGCAAGGACAGGGGGCGTCTGGAGACCCAGTACTTC. This gives the protein CASSKDRGRLETQYF.

The rearrangement uses TRBV30 and TRBJ1-1; D is perhaps TRBD1 (5 bases). CDR1 and CDR2 from the germline V gene are GTSNPN and SVGIG (reference sequence). With 8 bases removed from V and 1 base from J, the gap between germline ends came to 20 bases. The CDR3 loop spans 15 amino acids. This CDR3 reads CAIGGPTAKNTEAFF. CDR3 nucleotide sequence: TGTGCCATCGGGGGACCGACCGCCAAGAACACTGAAGCTTTCTTT.

The chain links TRBV12-3 or TRBV12-4 to TRBJ1-2, with D tentatively TRBD1 (5 bases). V shed 1 base and J shed 7 bases, with 10 bases lying between them. The CDR3 totals 13 residues. CDR3 in amino acids: CASSLGTGRGYTF. The CDR3 nucleotides are TGTGCCAGCAGTTTAGGTACAGGTCGTGGCTACACCTTC.

This sequence joins TRBV15 and TRBJ2-1; D ambiguous. The length of the CDR3 is 15 residues. Trimming took off 3 bases at V and 10 bases at J, with 19 bases between the two ends. Germline V gives CDR1 LNHNV, CDR2 YYDKDF (reference sequence). In DNA form, the CDR3 reads TGTGCCACCAGCAGGGATTCGTCCAGCCGGCGAGAGCAGTTCTTC. The encoded protein is CATSRDSSSRREQFF.

V usage is TRBV5-1 and J usage is TRBJ1-5, with D possibly matching TRBD1 (5 bases). The CDR3 is 17 amino acids. V lost 4 bases to trimming and J lost 0 bases, with 17 bases between them. The germline V gene encodes CDR1 SGHRS and CDR2 YFSETQ. CDR3 protein: CASSPQGRTLSNQPQHF. CDR3 DNA: TGCGCCAGCAGCCCGCAGGGACGGACCCTTAGCAATCAGCCCCAGCATTTT.

The V gene is TRBV11-2, the J gene TRBJ2-3, with unresolved D. CDR1 SGHAT and CDR2 FQNNGV come from the germline V gene. The V gene lost 1 base and the J gene lost 0 bases, with 5 bases spanning the gap. This CDR3 has 14 amino acids. The CDR3 nucleotides read TGTGCCAGCAGCTTAGGTGGAAGCACAGATACGCAGTATTTT. Protein: CASSLGGSTDTQYF.

This clone was recorded once. V is TRBV9 and J is TRBJ2-5; TRBD1 might be the D (5 bases). The CDR3 covers 14 residues. Looked up from germline, CDR1 is SGDLS and CDR2 is YYNGEE. V lost 2 bases, J lost 1 base, and 9 bases lay in between. In DNA, the CDR3 is TGTGCCAGCAGCGTCTATGGGGCCCAAGAGACCCAGTACTTC. This gives the protein CASSVYGAQETQYF.

The chain links TRBV5-8 to TRBJ2-2; D not certain. Trimming stripped 5 bases from V and 0 bases from J, with 11 bases between. CDR1 is SGHTS, CDR2 YDEGEE, per germline. The CDR3 runs to 15 residues. The CDR3: CASSPPPPNTGELFF. CDR3 DNA sequence: TGTGCCAGCAGTCCACCCCCGCCGAACACCGGGGAGCTGTTTTTT. The full variable domain, rest sourced from reference TRBV5-8 and TRBJ2-2, is EAGVTQSPTHLIKTRGQQATLRCSPISGHTSVYWYQQALGLGLQFLLWYDEGEERNRGNFPPRFSGRQFPNYSSELNVNALELEDSALYLCASSPPPPNTGELFFGEGSRLTVL.

This rearrangement joins TRBV27 to TRBJ1-6; D possibly corresponds to TRBD1 (5 bases). The germline V gene has CDR1 MNHEY and CDR2 SMNVEV (reference sequence). The V end lost 5 bases, the J end lost 9 bases, and 17 bases lay between the germline ends. This CDR3 is 15 amino acids long. This CDR3 reads CASSDPQGGSSPLHF. The CDR3, as DNA: TGTGCCAGCAGTGACCCCCAGGGAGGGAGTTCACCCCTCCACTTT.

The J gene is TRBJ2-1, the V gene TRBV5-8, with D perhaps TRBD2 (6 bases). Trimming took off 0 bases at V and 7 bases at J, with 14 bases between the two ends. The length of the CDR3 is 15 residues. Germline CDR1 and CDR2: SGHTS and YDEGEE. The CDR3 loop is CASSLAEGGVNEQFF. CDR3 DNA: TGTGCCAGCAGCTTGGCGGAGGGTGGGGTAAATGAGCAGTTCTTC. Variable domain in full (rest from reference TRBV5-8 and TRBJ2-1): EAGVTQSPTHLIKTRGQQATLRCSPISGHTSVYWYQQALGLGLQFLLWYDEGEERNRGNFPPRFSGRQFPNYSSELNVNALELEDSALYLCASSLAEGGVNEQFFGPGTRLTVL.

The chain has TRBV2 and TRBJ2-7; D remains unclear. CDR3 length equals 12 residues. Trimming shortened V by 7 bases and J by 3 bases, and 10 bases separated the two germline ends. CDR1 and CDR2 (germline): SNHLY, FYNNEI. The CDR3 region has the DNA TGTGCCAGCAATGCTGCTGGCTACGAGCAGTACTTC. Translating gives CASNAAGYEQYF.

This rearrangement joins TRBV7-9 to TRBJ2-3; D unresolved. V lost 1 base to trimming and J lost 2 bases, with 7 bases between them. Germline CDR1 and CDR2: SEHNR and FQNEAQ (reference sequence). The CDR3 is 14 amino acids. Written as DNA, the CDR3 is TGTGCCAGCAGCTTAGAAGGGCTCACAGATACGCAGTATTTT. As protein: CASSLEGLTDTQYF.

This sequence joins TRBV27 and TRBJ1-5, with D perhaps TRBD1 (5 bases). The CDR3 runs to 15 residues. CDR1 and CDR2 (germline): MNHEY, SMNVEV (reference sequence). Trimming shortened V by 5 bases and J by 5 bases, and 16 bases separated the two germline ends. The CDR3 region is CASSLIRDEDQPQHF. The CDR3 DNA sequence: TGTGCCAGCAGTCTGATCAGGGATGAGGATCAGCCCCAGCATTTT.

The chain uses TRBV6-2 or TRBV6-3 and TRBJ1-5; TRBD1 matches at 9 bases. The ends lost 5 bases at V and 6 bases at J; junction bases unmatched: 11. Germline V gene sequence: CDR1 MNHEY, CDR2 SVGEGT. The CDR3 loop spans 16 amino acids. The CDR3 here is CASSDPGQGEFQPQHF. CDR3 in DNA: TGTGCCAGCAGTGACCCGGGACAGGGAGAGTTTCAGCCCCAGCATTTT.

This chain joins TRBV7-2 and TRBJ1-1; perhaps TRBD1 as D (5 bases). Looked up from germline, CDR1 is SGHTA and CDR2 is FQGNSA. V lost 0 bases and J lost 0, with 8 bases in between. The CDR3 has 15 amino acids. The CDR3 coding sequence is TGTGCCAGCAGCTTAGCGGCAGGGCTGAACACTGAAGCTTTCTTT. Translation gives CASSLAAGLNTEAFF.

In its sample, this clone was seen once. V is TRBV18 and J is TRBJ2-1, with a possible D match to TRBD2 (5 bases). The CDR3 length is 16 residues. Per germline, CDR1 KGHSH and CDR2 LQKENI. Trimming took off 0 bases at V and 3 bases at J, with 12 bases between the two ends. The CDR3 reads CASSPPPGKVYNEQFF. CDR3 nucleotide sequence: TGTGCCAGCTCACCACCGCCGGGGAAGGTCTACAATGAGCAGTTCTTC.

The V call is TRBV29-1, the J call TRBJ2-2; 8 nucleotides line up with TRBD1. CDR1 and CDR2 from the germline V gene are SQVTM and ANQGSEA. The junction had 11 bases not matched to a gene; V was cut back by 7 bases and J by 7 bases. The CDR3 length is 14 residues. The CDR3 bases are TGCAGCGGGGCGACTGGACAGGGCAACGGGGAGCTGTTTTTT. It codes for CSGATGQGNGELFF.

The chain carries TRBV11-2 and TRBJ2-1; D gene uncertain. Trimming cost V 3 bases and J 2 bases, with 5 bases left between them. The CDR3 loop spans 13 amino acids. CDR1 is SGHAT, CDR2 FQNNGV, per germline. CDR3 amino acids: CASSFRTYNEQFF. In nucleotides, the CDR3 is TGTGCCAGCAGCTTCAGAACCTACAATGAGCAGTTCTTC.

The rearrangement joins TRBV6-2 or TRBV6-3 to TRBJ2-7, with D tentatively TRBD2 (6 bases). CDR1 is MNHEY and CDR2 is SVGEGT in the germline V gene. V was trimmed by 2 bases and J by 4 bases, leaving 12 bases between them. The CDR3 consists of 14 residues. The CDR3 region is CASSYGGAVYEQYF. The CDR3 DNA follows: TGTGCCAGCAGTTACGGAGGGGCCGTGTACGAGCAGTACTTC.

The chain joins TRBV4-3 to TRBJ2-3, with D perhaps TRBD1 (8 bases). CDR3 size: 17 residues. With 1 base removed from V and 8 bases from J, the gap between germline ends came to 22 bases. Germline V gives CDR1 LGHNA, CDR2 YSLEER. The CDR3 sequence: CASSQVTGAAGPVTQYF. Here the CDR3 DNA reads TGCGCCAGCAGCCAAGTGACAGGGGCAGCGGGACCAGTTACGCAGTATTTT.

This chain uses TRBV4-3 with TRBJ1-3, with D perhaps TRBD1 (5 bases). The CDR3 has 16 residues. Germline V gene sequence: CDR1 LGHNA, CDR2 YSLEER. V was cut by 4 bases and J by 0 bases, with 13 bases left in between. The CDR3 here is CASSPSGPGSGNTIYF. The DNA for the CDR3 is TGCGCCAGCAGCCCCTCAGGGCCTGGCTCTGGAAACACCATATATTTT.

The chain carries TRBV9 and TRBJ2-1; TRBD2 agrees at 13 bases. CDR1 SGDLS and CDR2 YYNGEE come from the germline V gene. V gave up 4 bases and J gave up 7 bases; unmatched junction bases: 8. There are 16 residues in the CDR3. The CDR3 is CASSSGTSGIQNEQFF. The CDR3 DNA reads as TGTGCCAGCAGCTCCGGGACTAGCGGGATTCAGAATGAGCAGTTCTTC.